These T cell receptor beta chains were read from a single sample in a study of OX40 agonist ivuxolimab in advanced cancers. Assay: immunoSEQ multiplex PCR; the TCRdb copy retains only in-frame clones and omits some. The sample holds 51,000 or so clones, 70% to 90% seen once. The source material was CD4+ or CD8+ T cells sorted from blood, sampled in a trial of the OX40 agonist ivuxolimab. These receptors were taken from an adult with an advanced solid tumor such as melanoma, head and neck, liver or kidney cancer. Both conserved end residues are part of each CDR3. Fields, in order: D gene, clone size, V gene, J gene, CDR3 protein, CDR3 DNA. The D gene is left open where the match is weak. Size values are once, few and many counts, or a class for expanded clones, and some rows have none.

d_gene: TRBD1
abundance: .
v_gene: TRBV30
j_gene: TRBJ2-7
CDR3aa: CAWATGTVSYEQYF
CDR3nt: TGTGCCTGGGCGACCGGGACAGTTTCCTACGAGCAGTACTTC

d_gene: .
abundance: .
v_gene: TRBV5-1
j_gene: TRBJ1-1
CDR3aa: CASSLDNTEAFF
CDR3nt: TGCGCCAGCAGCTTGGATAACACTGAAGCTTTCTTT

d_gene: .
abundance: .
v_gene: TRBV19
j_gene: TRBJ2-7
CDR3aa: CASSPTAPYEQYF
CDR3nt: TGTGCCAGTAGTCCAACAGCCCCCTACGAGCAGTACTTC

d_gene: TRBD1
abundance: .
v_gene: TRBV30
j_gene: TRBJ1-5
CDR3aa: CAWSRDRGFNQPQHF
CDR3nt: TGTGCCTGGAGTAGAGACAGGGGGTTCAATCAGCCCCAGCATTTT

d_gene: .
abundance: .
v_gene: TRBV9
j_gene: TRBJ1-2
CDR3aa: CASSLPGGIGYTF
CDR3nt: TGTGCCAGCAGCTTGCCGGGGGGTATTGGCTACACCTTC

d_gene: .
abundance: once
v_gene: TRBV5-4
j_gene: TRBJ2-6
CDR3aa: CASSLRGDGANVLTF
CDR3nt: TGTGCCAGCAGCTTGAGAGGGGACGGGGCCAACGTCCTGACTTTC

d_gene: .
abundance: once
v_gene: TRBV6-4
j_gene: TRBJ2-1
CDR3aa: CASSSDPNSYNEQFF
CDR3nt: TGTGCCAGCAGTTCCGACCCAAACTCCTACAATGAGCAGTTCTTC

d_gene: TRBD1
abundance: .
v_gene: TRBV7-8
j_gene: TRBJ2-4
CDR3aa: CASSLNRGLQYF
CDR3nt: TGTGCCAGCAGCTTAAACAGGGGCCTTCAGTACTTC

d_gene: TRBD2
abundance: .
v_gene: TRBV30
j_gene: TRBJ2-5
CDR3aa: CAWSSGSGVETQYF
CDR3nt: TGTGCCTGGAGTAGCGGTAGCGGGGTAGAGACCCAGTACTTC

d_gene: TRBD1
abundance: .
v_gene: TRBV30
j_gene: TRBJ1-2
CDR3aa: CAWSVTTGLGGGYTF
CDR3nt: TGTGCCTGGAGTGTTACGACAGGGTTAGGAGGAGGCTACACCTTC

d_gene: TRBD2
abundance: .
v_gene: TRBV18
j_gene: TRBJ2-7
CDR3aa: CASSPPSSGGVYEQYF
CDR3nt: TGTGCCAGCTCACCACCGTCTAGCGGGGGGGTCTACGAGCAGTACTTC

d_gene: TRBD2
abundance: once
v_gene: TRBV30
j_gene: TRBJ2-1
CDR3aa: CAVSSGGAGDEQFF
CDR3nt: TGTGCCGTATCTAGCGGGGGGGCGGGCGATGAGCAGTTCTTC

d_gene: .
abundance: .
v_gene: TRBV6-1
j_gene: TRBJ2-3
CDR3aa: CASSPIHSTDTQYF
CDR3nt: TGTGCCAGCAGTCCTATTCATAGCACAGATACGCAGTATTTT

d_gene: TRBD1
abundance: .
v_gene: TRBV29-1
j_gene: TRBJ2-7
CDR3aa: CSVEQGAEVEQYF
CDR3nt: TGCAGCGTTGAGCAGGGGGCGGAAGTCGAGCAGTACTTC

d_gene: .
abundance: .
v_gene: TRBV6-6
j_gene: TRBJ2-7
CDR3aa: CASSSDGKEYF
CDR3nt: TGTGCCAGCAGTTCCGACGGTAAAGAGTACTTC

d_gene: TRBD1
abundance: .
v_gene: TRBV5-1
j_gene: TRBJ2-6
CDR3aa: CASSLASRPGGGANVLTF
CDR3nt: TGCGCCAGCAGCTTGGCCAGCAGGCCAGGGGGTGGGGCCAACGTCCTGACTTTC

d_gene: .
abundance: medium-sized
v_gene: TRBV29-1
j_gene: TRBJ2-4
CDR3aa: CSVYGNIQYF
CDR3nt: TGCAGCGTTTATGGAAACATTCAGTACTTC

d_gene: .
abundance: .
v_gene: TRBV19
j_gene: TRBJ1-1
CDR3aa: CASSLGGGTEAFF
CDR3nt: TGTGCCAGTAGCCTCGGGGGGGGCACTGAAGCTTTCTTT

d_gene: .
abundance: .
v_gene: TRBV6-5
j_gene: TRBJ2-3
CDR3aa: CASSSSAGGPDTQYF
CDR3nt: .

d_gene: TRBD1
abundance: .
v_gene: TRBV15
j_gene: TRBJ2-2
CDR3aa: CATSRDPTTDGQGEITGELFF
CDR3nt: TGTGCCACCAGCAGAGATCCCACAACTGACGGACAGGGAGAAATCACCGGGGAGCTGTTTTTT

d_gene: TRBD2
abundance: many
v_gene: TRBV2
j_gene: TRBJ2-5
CDR3aa: CASSGFGGGETQYF
CDR3nt: TGTGCCAGCAGTGGGTTCGGGGGGGGAGAGACCCAGTACTTC

d_gene: TRBD1
abundance: .
v_gene: TRBV27
j_gene: TRBJ1-6
CDR3aa: CASSPTGVSGSPLHF
CDR3nt: TGTGCCAGCAGTCCGACAGGGGTTAGTGGTTCACCCCTCCACTTT

d_gene: .
abundance: .
v_gene: TRBV7-9
j_gene: TRBJ2-5
CDR3aa: CASSPQGGETQYF
CDR3nt: TGTGCCAGCAGCCCCCAGGGTGGGGAGACCCAGTACTTC

d_gene: TRBD1
abundance: .
v_gene: TRBV7-6
j_gene: TRBJ2-7
CDR3aa: CASSTGQGGALDF
CDR3nt: TGTGCCAGCAGCACTGGACAGGGGGGAGCCTTGGACTTC

d_gene: .
abundance: .
v_gene: TRBV30
j_gene: TRBJ1-5
CDR3aa: CAWSQSNEDQPQHF
CDR3nt: TGTGCCTGGAGCCAGTCAAACGAGGATCAGCCCCAGCATTTT

d_gene: .
abundance: once
v_gene: TRBV7-9
j_gene: TRBJ1-6
CDR3aa: CASSEKGSSYNSPLHF
CDR3nt: TGTGCCAGCAGCGAAAAGGGGAGCTCCTATAATTCACCCCTCCACTTT

d_gene: .
abundance: once
v_gene: TRBV7-9
j_gene: TRBJ1-2
CDR3aa: CASSLRGGYTF
CDR3nt: TGTGCCAGCAGCTTAAGGGGTGGCTACACCTTC

d_gene: .
abundance: .
v_gene: TRBV5-1
j_gene: TRBJ2-1
CDR3aa: CASSLVLRPGDEQFF
CDR3nt: TGCGCCAGCAGCTTGGTACTCCGACCGGGCGATGAGCAGTTCTTC

d_gene: TRBD1
abundance: .
v_gene: TRBV9
j_gene: TRBJ1-1
CDR3aa: CASSRLDRGPWLTEAFF
CDR3nt: TGTGCCAGCAGCCGACTAGACAGGGGGCCGTGGCTCACTGAAGCTTTCTTT

d_gene: .
abundance: .
v_gene: TRBV4-1
j_gene: TRBJ2-1
CDR3aa: CASSLVEEGGLVRQFF
CDR3nt: TGCGCCAGCAGCCTTGTGGAGGAGGGGGGCCTCGTTCGGCAGTTCTTC

d_gene: .
abundance: many
v_gene: TRBV7-9
j_gene: TRBJ1-2
CDR3aa: CASSIQRNYGYTF
CDR3nt: TGTGCCAGCAGCATCCAGAGGAACTATGGCTACACCTTC

d_gene: .
abundance: .
v_gene: TRBV4-1
j_gene: TRBJ2-3
CDR3aa: CASSQERGGGPADTQYF
CDR3nt: TGCGCCAGCAGCCAAGAAAGAGGCGGGGGCCCGGCGGATACGCAGTATTTT

d_gene: .
abundance: few
v_gene: TRBV10-3
j_gene: TRBJ1-5
CDR3aa: CAIWTGDKGPQHF
CDR3nt: TGTGCCATCTGGACCGGGGACAAGGGGCCCCAGCATTTT

d_gene: .
abundance: .
v_gene: TRBV7-8
j_gene: TRBJ2-6
CDR3aa: CASSPQTTSGANVLTF
CDR3nt: TGTGCCAGCAGTCCCCAGACAACCTCTGGGGCCAACGTCCTGACTTTC

d_gene: .
abundance: .
v_gene: TRBV30
j_gene: TRBJ1-2
CDR3aa: CAWKGPFYGYTF
CDR3nt: TGTGCCTGGAAAGGTCCTTTCTATGGCTACACCTTC

d_gene: TRBD1
abundance: once
v_gene: TRBV4-1
j_gene: TRBJ2-1
CDR3aa: CASSQDGTGGIEQFF
CDR3nt: TGCGCCAGCAGCCAAGACGGGACAGGGGGGATTGAGCAGTTCTTC

d_gene: TRBD1
abundance: .
v_gene: TRBV5-1
j_gene: TRBJ2-7
CDR3aa: CASSYLVQGAYEQYF
CDR3nt: TGCGCCAGCAGCTACCTCGTCCAGGGGGCCTACGAGCAGTACTTC

d_gene: .
abundance: .
v_gene: TRBV7-9
j_gene: TRBJ2-3
CDR3aa: CASSARGGTSTDTQYF
CDR3nt: TGTGCCAGCAGCGCCCGGGGCGGAACTAGCACAGATACGCAGTATTTT

d_gene: .
abundance: .
v_gene: TRBV30
j_gene: TRBJ1-2
CDR3aa: CAWSPVSGAYGYTF
CDR3nt: TGTGCCTGGAGCCCGGTCTCAGGGGCCTATGGCTACACCTTC

d_gene: TRBD2
abundance: few
v_gene: TRBV6-1
j_gene: TRBJ2-3
CDR3aa: CASSEKAGGPDTQYF
CDR3nt: TGTGCCAGCAGTGAAAAAGCGGGGGGGCCAGATACGCAGTATTTT

d_gene: .
abundance: .
v_gene: TRBV27
j_gene: TRBJ2-7
CDR3aa: CASSPAAGLEQYF
CDR3nt: TGTGCCAGCAGTCCGGCGGCAGGGCTCGAGCAGTACTTC

d_gene: TRBD1
abundance: .
v_gene: TRBV15
j_gene: TRBJ1-2
CDR3aa: CATSSEQGARGYTF
CDR3nt: TGTGCCACCAGCAGTGAACAGGGGGCGCGCGGCTACACCTTC

d_gene: .
abundance: .
v_gene: TRBV19
j_gene: TRBJ1-5
CDR3aa: CASSIGGNSNQPQHF
CDR3nt: TGTGCCAGTAGTATTGGCGGTAATAGCAATCAGCCCCAGCATTTT

d_gene: .
abundance: .
v_gene: TRBV6-1
j_gene: TRBJ2-7
CDR3aa: CASSDGTYEQYF
CDR3nt: TGTGCCAGCAGTGACGGGACCTACGAGCAGTACTTC

d_gene: .
abundance: .
v_gene: TRBV19
j_gene: TRBJ1-4
CDR3aa: CARNRRGEAEKLFF
CDR3nt: TGTGCCAGAAATAGGCGAGGGGAGGCGGAAAAACTGTTTTTT